A single sample gave rise to the 28 T cell receptor beta chains below, sequenced in a study of PD-L1 blockade in urothelial cancer. TCRdb's copy holds only in-frame clones and misses some; the assay was immunoSEQ multiplex PCR. The sample comprises about 50,000 clones, less than 85% of which are singletons, and about 9.4% rests with the top ten. The time point: pretreatment peripheral blood. The sequences come from PBMCs, collected around atezolizumab (anti-PD-L1) treatment. The source is an older man with urothelial cancer.

The J gene is TRBJ2-1, the V gene TRBV5-4; 8 bases match TRBD2. Germline V gene lookup returns CDR1 SGHNT and CDR2 YYREEE (reference sequence). J was trimmed by 1 base and V by 3 bases; bases with no gene match: 6. This CDR3 is 16 amino acids long. The CDR3 is CASSSRAGASYNEQFF. DNA of the CDR3: TGTGCCAGCAGCTCCCGAGCGGGAGCGTCCTACAATGAGCAGTTCTTC.

The chain combines TRBV6-6 with TRBJ2-5, with D tentatively TRBD1 (5 bases). The V gene's germline CDR1 is MNHNY and CDR2 SVGAGI (reference sequence). This CDR3 spans 14 amino acids. The V end lost 6 bases, the J end lost 3 bases, and 14 bases lay between the germline ends. CDR3 sequence: CASSSSRVEETQYF. In DNA form, the CDR3 reads TGTGCCAGCAGCTCATCCAGGGTGGAAGAGACCCAGTACTTC.

The chain employs TRBV27 and TRBJ2-1; 12 bases are shared with TRBD1. V lost 3 bases to trimming and J lost 8 bases; unmatched junction nucleotides: 8. Per germline, CDR1 MNHEY and CDR2 SMNVEV (reference sequence). This CDR3 is 16 amino acids long. The CDR3 region has the DNA TGTGCCAGCAGTTTTAGTGGGACAGGGGGCTCGGATGAGCAGTTCTTC. Its translation is CASSFSGTGGSDEQFF.

The chain joins TRBV10-3 to TRBJ1-1; D is perhaps TRBD1 (6 bases). Per germline, CDR1 ENHRY and CDR2 SYGVKD. The length of the CDR3 is 15 residues. Trimming removed 4 bases from V and 4 bases from J, with 16 bases in between. CDR3 sequence: CAISARQEWGTEAFF. CDR3 in DNA: TGTGCCATCAGTGCCCGACAGGAGTGGGGCACTGAAGCTTTCTTT.

This clone was seen once. The V and J genes are TRBV9 and TRBJ2-7; 11 nucleotides agree with TRBD2. In germline, CDR1 is SGDLS, CDR2 YYNGEE. The CDR3 sequence is 18 residues long. With V trimmed by 0 bases and J by 7 bases, 15 bases remained unmatched. In DNA form, the CDR3 reads TGTGCCAGCAGCGTAGGGCCCGGCCTAGCGGGAGGCCCCCCGGAGCAGTACTTC. Its protein is CASSVGPGLAGGPPEQYF. The whole variable domain, filled in from reference TRBV9 and TRBJ2-7, reads DSGVTQTPKHLITATGQRVTLRCSPRSGDLSVYWYQQSLDQGLQFLIQYYNGEERAKGNILERFSAQQFPDLHSELNLSSLELGDSALYFCASSVGPGLAGGPPEQYFGPGTRLTVT.

This chain uses TRBV6-5 with TRBJ2-1, with D possibly TRBD1 on 6 matching bases. The ends were cut back, 4 bases at V and 6 bases at J, with 13 bases in the middle. CDR3 length: 14 residues. Germline V lookup: CDR1 MNHEY, CDR2 SVGAGI. Written as DNA, the CDR3 is TGTGCCAGCAGTTTGAGTCAGGGGCGCAATGAGCAGTTCTTC. Residues: CASSLSQGRNEQFF.

The chain joins TRBV7-9 to TRBJ2-5, with 13 bases that match TRBD2. The germline V gene has CDR1 SEHNR and CDR2 FQNEAQ (reference sequence). The CDR3 consists of 16 residues. Trimming cost V 5 bases and J 4 bases; bases outside gene matches: 7. The chain's CDR3 is CASSPGLAGVGETQYF. Written as DNA, the CDR3 is TGTGCCAGCAGCCCTGGACTAGCGGGAGTTGGAGAGACCCAGTACTTC.

The rearrangement uses TRBV11-2 and TRBJ1-1; 8 nucleotides align to TRBD1. Germline V lookup: CDR1 SGHAT, CDR2 FQNNGV. Germline trimming cut 7 bases from V and 3 bases from J; bases unmatched to any gene: 7. This CDR3 has 14 amino acids. The CDR3 here is CASTRTGRDTEAFF. The CDR3, as DNA: TGTGCCAGCACCCGGACAGGGCGGGACACTGAAGCTTTCTTT. The whole variable domain, filled in from reference TRBV11-2 and TRBJ1-1, reads EAGVAQSPRYKIIEKRQSVAFWCNPISGHATLYWYQQILGQGPKLLIQFQNNGVVDDSQLPKDRFSAERLKGVDSTLKIQPAKLEDSAVYLCASTRTGRDTEAFFGQGTRLTVV.

This clone was counted a few times. The CDR3 region is CASSDLDRGGSTEAFF. CDR3 in DNA: TGTGCCAGCAGTGATCTAGACAGGGGGGGTAGCACTGAAGCTTTCTTT. This rearrangement joins TRBV6-1 to TRBJ1-1; 9 nucleotides line up with TRBD1. The CDR3 runs to 16 residues. Germline values: CDR1 MNHNS, CDR2 SASEGT. V lost 3 bases, J lost 4 bases, and 9 bases stayed unmatched.

V is TRBV5-6 and J is TRBJ2-1; 10 positions match TRBD1. With V trimmed by 2 bases and J by 5 bases, 4 bases remained unmatched. Germline CDR1 reads SGHDT; CDR2 reads YYEEEE. This CDR3 is built from 15 residues. CDR3 in DNA: TGTGCCAGCAGCTTTCTGGACAGGGGGAACAATGAGCAGTTCTTC. Translation: CASSFLDRGNNEQFF.

As regards this clone: Compared with germline, one end of the junction differs, possibly owing to a read error. The chain recombines TRBV7-7 with TRBJ1-4; 7 bases line up with TRBD1. CDR1 and CDR2 from the germline V gene are SSHAT and FNYEAQ (reference sequence). CDR3 length equals 15 residues. CDR3 nucleotide sequence: TGTGCTAGCAGCTTGACAGGGTCAACTAATGAAAAACTGTTTTTT. It encodes CASSLTGSTNEKLFF.

V gene TRBV28 combines with J gene TRBJ2-5, with 8 positions matching TRBD2. This CDR3 has 16 residues. Looked up from germline, CDR1 is MDHEN and CDR2 is SYDVKM. V dropped 4 bases and J dropped 1; count of bases not matched to a gene: 8. The CDR3 loop reads CASSYPRGGIQETQYF. DNA of the CDR3: TGTGCCAGCAGTTACCCTCGGGGGGGGATCCAAGAGACCCAGTACTTC.

The chain couples TRBV6-1 to TRBJ1-5; D unclear. The CDR3 spans 15 residues. Germline CDR1 reads MNHNS; CDR2 reads SASEGT. V gave up 2 bases and J gave up 0 bases, with 8 bases separating them. The CDR3 sequence: CASSESEVSNQPQHF. As DNA, the CDR3 is TGTGCCAGCAGTGAATCGGAGGTTAGCAATCAGCCCCAGCATTTT.

The rearrangement links TRBV2 to TRBJ2-2; possible D gene TRBD1, 6 bases. The CDR3 loop spans 13 amino acids. Germline V gene sequence: CDR1 SNHLY, CDR2 FYNNEI. V lost 6 bases, J lost 6 bases, and 11 bases lay in between. The CDR3 coding sequence is TGTGCCAGCAGGAGACAGGAATCCGGGGAGCTGTTTTTT. This translates into CASRRQESGELFF.

The V gene is TRBV15, the J gene TRBJ1-2; D is unclear. Germline CDR1 is LNHNV and CDR2 is YYDKDF (reference sequence). The CDR3 contains 13 residues. Trimming cost V 0 bases and J 5 bases, with 7 bases left between them. CDR3 sequence: CATSRDNRYGYTF. DNA for the CDR3: TGTGCCACCAGCAGAGATAACAGATATGGCTACACCTTC. Based on the CDR3 plus reference TRBV15 and TRBJ1-2, the full variable domain is DAMVIQNPRYQVTQFGKPVTLSCSQTLNHNVMYWYQQKSSQAPKLLFHYYDKDFNNEADTPDNFQSRRPNTSFCFLDIRSPGLGDTAMYLCATSRDNRYGYTFGSGTRLTVV.

V is TRBV28 and J is TRBJ2-5; 8 bases fit TRBD1. The V segment lost 7 bases and the J segment 0 bases; nucleotides outside the gene matches: 10. The germline gives CDR1 MDHEN, CDR2 SYDVKM. CDR3 length: 16 residues. CDR3 region: CASTSSGGYDQETQYF. The CDR3, as DNA: TGTGCCAGCACTTCGTCAGGGGGCTATGACCAAGAGACCCAGTACTTC.

V is TRBV7-2 and J is TRBJ2-1; possible D gene TRBD2, 6 bases. In germline, CDR1 is SGHTA, CDR2 FQGNSA. The germline V and J ends were trimmed by 6 bases and 6 bases, with 18 bases remaining between them. CDR3 size: 15 residues. For the CDR3, the DNA is TGTGCCAGCAGACCTCCGGGACTTCTAACCAATGAGCAGTTCTTC. It codes for CASRPPGLLTNEQFF.

Remarks on this clone: The germline gene is not matched at one end of the junction; a read error may be the cause. The CDR3 DNA reads TGTGCTAGCAGCTTAGGACGCGGGGGGGCTAGCGGAGAGACCCAGTACTTC. Translation: CASSLGRGGASGETQYF. V usage is TRBV7-7 and J usage is TRBJ2-5, with 9 bases that match TRBD2. Germline V lookup: CDR1 SSHAT, CDR2 FNYEAQ (reference sequence). This CDR3 spans 17 amino acids.

The chain employs TRBV11-3 and TRBJ2-5, with TRBD2 matching over 10 bases. The ends lost 6 bases at V and 1 base at J; junction bases unmatched: 17. The CDR3 runs to 19 residues. The germline V gene has CDR1 SGHNT and CDR2 YENEEA. For the CDR3, the DNA is TGTGCCAGCAGTCGGAACCCATCGAAAGGACTAGCGGCCCAAGAGACCCAGTACTTC. Its protein is CASSRNPSKGLAAQETQYF.

The chain carries TRBV5-1 and TRBJ2-4; tentative D call: TRBD2 (5 bases). This CDR3 comprises 17 residues. Germline CDR1 reads SGHRS; CDR2 reads YFSETQ. V was clipped by 0 bases and J by 0 bases, with 13 bases between them. CDR3 region: CASSLDASGLAKNIQYF. DNA of the CDR3: TGCGCCAGCAGCTTGGACGCGTCAGGACTAGCCAAAAACATTCAGTACTTC.

The chain links TRBV19 to TRBJ1-1, with D perhaps matching TRBD1 (5 bases). Between the trimmed V and J ends, which lost 1 base and 0 bases, there was a span of 9 bases. The length of the CDR3 is 15 residues. Germline CDR1 is LNHDA and CDR2 is SQIVND (reference sequence). The CDR3 region has the DNA TGTGCCAGTAGTATAGGACAGTCGATGAACACTGAAGCTTTCTTT. It encodes CASSIGQSMNTEAFF.

The rearrangement joins TRBV28 to TRBJ2-1, with 9 bases identical to TRBD2. The germline V gene has CDR1 MDHEN and CDR2 SYDVKM. CDR3 size: 18 residues. V trimming: 3 bases; J trimming: 1 base; junction bases outside the gene matches: 10. The CDR3 spells CASSFLGLAGASYNEQFF. The CDR3 coding sequence is TGTGCCAGCAGTTTTTTGGGGTTAGCGGGAGCTTCCTACAATGAGCAGTTCTTC.

The chain is built from TRBV10-3 and TRBJ2-3; 11 nucleotides match TRBD2. The J segment lost 2 bases and the V segment lost 6 bases, leaving 1 base of the junction unmatched. This CDR3 is 14 amino acids long. Germline-derived CDR1 and CDR2 are ENHRY and SYGVKD. The CDR3 reads CAIRTSGVTDTQYF. The CDR3, as DNA: TGTGCCATCAGGACTAGCGGGGTCACAGATACGCAGTATTTT.

The rearrangement links TRBV7-2 to TRBJ2-1; 7 nucleotides align to TRBD2. From germline, CDR1 is SGHTA and CDR2 FQGNSA. V was clipped by 5 bases and J by 7 bases; unmatched bases: 8. The CDR3 consists of 14 residues. For the CDR3, the DNA is TGTGCCAGCAGCCAGAGGACTAGAATTAATGAGCAGTTCTTC. This gives the protein CASSQRTRINEQFF.

The chain's CDR3 is CASSFFGAASGSKFF. The CDR3 DNA follows: TGTGCCAGCAGTTTCTTCGGGGCGGCTAGCGGGAGTAAGTTCTTC. This rearrangement joins TRBV28 to TRBJ2-1; TRBD2 matches at 10 bases. The CDR3 is 15 residues long. After removal of 3 bases from V and 14 bases from J, the junction contained 13 bases not matched to a gene. Germline CDR1 MDHEN, CDR2 SYDVKM. Using reference TRBV28 and TRBJ2-1 for the parts outside the CDR3, the full variable domain is DVKVTQSSRYLVKRTGEKVFLECVQDMDHENMFWYRQDPGLGLRLIYFSYDVKMKEKGDIPEGYSVSREKKERFSLILESASTNQTSMYLCASSFFGAASGSKFFGPGTRLTVL.

V usage is TRBV5-1 and J usage is TRBJ2-3, with TRBD2 matching over 10 bases. The junction had 7 bases not matched to a gene; V was cut back by 2 bases and J by 7 bases. CDR1 and CDR2 (germline): SGHRS, YFSETQ. This CDR3 is 15 amino acids long. The CDR3 protein is CASSLIQREGNTQYF. The CDR3 DNA reads as TGCGCCAGCAGCTTAATCCAGCGGGAGGGAAATACGCAGTATTTT.

The chain recombines TRBV29-1 with TRBJ2-7, with D maybe TRBD2 (7 bases). Germline V gives CDR1 SQVTM, CDR2 ANQGSEA. This CDR3 has 15 residues. Deletions cut 4 bases from V and 4 bases from J, with 20 bases between. CDR3 bases: TGCAGCGTTGTTGGGGGGGGCGGGAGCCAGTACGAGCAGTACTTC. It encodes CSVVGGGGSQYEQYF.

The J gene is TRBJ2-7, the V gene TRBV5-5, with 8 bases fitting TRBD2. The CDR3 covers 15 residues. Trimming cost V 6 bases and J 12 bases; bases outside gene matches: 20. CDR1 and CDR2 (germline): SGHKS, YYEKEE (reference sequence). CDR3 sequence reads: CASTTRWGREALGYF. CDR3 bases: TGTGCCAGCACGACCCGTTGGGGGCGGGAGGCCCTGGGGTACTTC.